The 19 T cell receptor beta chains reported below all come from one sample, sequenced in a study of blood T cell repertoires in COVID-19. Sequenced by immunoSEQ multiplex PCR; TCRdb stores in-frame clones only, minus some. The table includes some 220,000 clones, 80% to 85% detected once. Sequencing was performed on peripheral blood. Receptor source: an older woman with acute or convalescent COVID-19.

This clone was detected only a few times. This sequence joins TRBV2 and TRBJ1-6, with 9 positions matching TRBD1. CDR3 length: 14 amino acids. Trimming at V came to 6 bases and at J to 6 bases, leaving 3 bases not matched to a gene. The V gene's germline CDR1 is SNHLY and CDR2 FYNNEI. The CDR3, as DNA: TGTGCCAGCAGGGGGGACAGGGCTAATTCACCCCTCCACTTT. This translates into CASRGDRANSPLHF. The full variable domain, in which reference TRBV2 and TRBJ1-6 provide the parts outside the CDR3, is EPEVTQTPSHQVTQMGQEVILRCVPISNHLYFYWYRQILGQKVEFLVSFYNNEISEKSEIFDDQFSVERPDGSNFTLKIRSTKLEDSAMYFCASRGDRANSPLHFGNGTRLTVT.

The CDR3 region is CASSFGLAGTDTQYF. CDR3 coding DNA: TGTGCCAGCAGCTTCGGACTAGCGGGCACAGATACGCAGTATTTT. The V and J genes are TRBV5-4 and TRBJ2-3; TRBD2 aligns across 10 bases. CDR1 and CDR2 from the germline V gene are SGHNT and YYREEE (reference sequence). This CDR3 spans 15 amino acids. V lost 2 bases, J lost 1 base, and 1 base stayed unmatched.

The V gene is TRBV9, the J gene TRBJ2-7; TRBD1 agrees at 9 bases. This CDR3 has 16 residues. V dropped 3 bases and J dropped 2; count of bases not matched to a gene: 9. The germline V gene encodes CDR1 SGDLS and CDR2 YYNGEE. In DNA, the CDR3 is TGTGCCAGCAGCGCCAACCCGAGGACAGGGGCCTACGAGCAGTACTTC. Encoded protein: CASSANPRTGAYEQYF.

The J gene is TRBJ2-3, the V gene TRBV4-1; 8 bases are a match to TRBD1. CDR1 is MGHRA, CDR2 YSYEKL, per germline. The CDR3 runs 17 residues. V dropped 1 base and J dropped 2; count of bases not matched to a gene: 8. The CDR3: CASSQGVTGQDTDTQYF. CDR3 bases: TGCGCCAGCAGCCAAGGGGTGACGGGACAGGACACAGATACGCAGTATTTT.

The rearrangement links TRBV19 to TRBJ1-4, with 9 bases matching TRBD1. Unmatched junction bases numbered 17, after V lost 5 bases and J lost 7 bases. Germline CDR1 LNHDA, CDR2 SQIVND (reference sequence). CDR3 length equals 18 residues. CDR3 sequence: CASSPRLGDRVFREKLFF. CDR3 sequence (DNA): TGTGCCAGTAGTCCCCGGCTCGGGGACAGGGTGTTTCGTGAAAAACTGTTTTTT.

The genes are TRBV5-1 and TRBJ1-5; tentatively, D is TRBD1 (6 bases). V was trimmed by 0 bases and J by 4 bases, leaving 11 bases between them. Germline CDR1 SGHRS, CDR2 YFSETQ. This CDR3 spans 15 amino acids. CDR3 region: CASSLESGANQPQHF. DNA for the CDR3: TGCGCCAGCAGCTTGGAGTCAGGGGCAAATCAGCCCCAGCATTTT.

The chain links TRBV7-2 to TRBJ2-5, with 8 bases identical to TRBD1. The V and J ends lost 6 bases and 2 bases, in that order; junction bases with no gene match: 2. From germline, CDR1 is SGHTA and CDR2 FQGNSA. The CDR3 sequence is 13 residues long. The CDR3 coding sequence is TGTGCCAGCAGTCAGGGGGCTCAAGAGACCCAGTACTTC. Translating it yields CASSQGAQETQYF.

This clone has more than one count but fewer than ten. J is TRBJ1-1 and V is TRBV4-3, with a possible D match to TRBD1 (6 bases). This CDR3 is 13 amino acids long. Germline-derived CDR1 and CDR2 are LGHNA and YSLEER. Between the trimmed V and J ends, which lost 3 bases and 7 bases, there was a span of 12 bases. The CDR3 DNA is TGCGCCAGCAGCCAGGTGACAGGTATTGAAGCTTTCTTT. This encodes CASSQVTGIEAFF.

This clone was seen a single time. This chain links TRBV9 with TRBJ1-2; D possibly corresponds to TRBD1 (6 bases). The V end was cut by 6 bases, the J end by 8 bases, with 17 bases between. CDR1 is SGDLS and CDR2 is YYNGEE in the germline V gene. The CDR3 loop spans 13 amino acids. CDR3 protein: CASTQAAGAGYTF. The CDR3 DNA reads TGTGCCAGCACCCAAGCGGCAGGGGCCGGCTACACCTTC.

The V call is TRBV28, the J call TRBJ1-5, with a weak D call TRBD1 (5 bases). Trimming took 10 bases from V and 6 from J, leaving 16 bases between them. CDR1 MDHEN and CDR2 SYDVKM come from the germline V gene. This CDR3 has 13 residues. CDR3 in amino acids: CATSRGGGQPQHF. The CDR3 DNA reads as TGTGCCACCTCTCGGGGGGGTGGTCAGCCCCAGCATTTT.

The V gene is TRBV19, the J gene TRBJ2-2, with 7 bases identical to TRBD1. From germline, CDR1 is LNHDA and CDR2 SQIVND (reference sequence). The CDR3 runs to 15 residues. Trimming at V came to 5 bases and at J to 4 bases, leaving 7 bases not matched to a gene. The CDR3 DNA follows: TGTGCCAGTAGTCGGGACAGAGCTCTCACCGGGGAGCTGTTTTTT. Translating gives CASSRDRALTGELFF.

This clone was observed a few times. The rearrangement joins TRBV15 to TRBJ1-2; 8 bases map to TRBD1. J lost 8 bases, V lost 5 bases, and 10 bases had no gene match. Germline CDR1 LNHNV, CDR2 YYDKDF (reference sequence). The CDR3 is 14 residues long. This CDR3 is CATSGPGGAGGYTF. As DNA, the CDR3 is TGTGCCACCAGCGGTCCAGGGGGCGCGGGGGGCTACACCTTC.

The chain couples TRBV5-1 to TRBJ2-7, with 7 bases aligning to TRBD1. CDR3 length: 12 residues. Germline-derived CDR1 and CDR2 are SGHRS and YFSETQ. With V trimmed by 7 bases and J by 3 bases, 4 bases remained unmatched. The chain's CDR3 is CASGTDLYEQYF. CDR3 nucleotide sequence: TGCGCCAGCGGGACAGACCTCTACGAGCAGTACTTC.

CDR3 in DNA: TGTGCCAGCAGTCCACGACAGGGAATGAGGGCTTTCTTT. This encodes CASSPRQGMRAFF. The chain joins TRBV27 to TRBJ1-1; TRBD1 aligns across 7 bases. CDR3 length: 13 residues. The germline V gene has CDR1 MNHEY and CDR2 SMNVEV (reference sequence). J lost 11 bases, V lost 5 bases, and 11 bases had no gene match.

The V and J genes are TRBV19 and TRBJ1-2; TRBD1 aligns across 7 bases. Germline CDR1 is LNHDA and CDR2 is SQIVND (reference sequence). The CDR3 is 15 amino acids. V gave up 4 bases and J gave up 3 bases; unmatched junction bases: 8. The CDR3 bases are TGTGCCAGTAGTACGCCGACAGGGTTGTACTATGGCTACACCTTC. Its protein is CASSTPTGLYYGYTF.

The chain couples TRBV30 to TRBJ1-3, with TRBD1 identical over 11 bases. V was clipped by 5 bases and J by 0 bases; unmatched bases: 3. The CDR3 covers 15 residues. Germline V gene data show CDR1 as GTSNPN and CDR2 as SVGIG (reference sequence). CDR3: CAWGQGAASGNTIYF. The DNA of the CDR3 is TGTGCCTGGGGACAGGGGGCGGCCTCTGGAAACACCATATATTTT.

The chain combines TRBV6-5 with TRBJ2-2, with D perhaps matching TRBD1 (6 bases). The CDR3 is 15 amino acids. The V end was cut by 6 bases, the J end by 3 bases, with 14 bases between. Germline V lookup: CDR1 MNHEY, CDR2 SVGAGI. CDR3 residues: CASSWIRGYTGELFF. CDR3 DNA sequence: TGTGCCAGCAGCTGGATCAGGGGTTACACCGGGGAGCTGTTTTTT.

The chain combines TRBV15 with TRBJ1-1; 8 positions match TRBD1. Unmatched junction bases numbered 5, after V lost 3 bases and J lost 8 bases. The germline CDR1 and CDR2 sequences are LNHNV and YYDKDF (reference sequence). This CDR3 comprises 13 residues. CDR3 sequence (DNA): TGTGCCACCAGCAGGGGACAGGTGGAAGAAGCTTTCTTT. This encodes CATSRGQVEEAFF.

The V gene is TRBV28, the J gene TRBJ1-3; D is ambiguous. The germline CDR1 and CDR2 sequences are MDHEN and SYDVKM. With 6 bases removed from V and 0 bases from J, the gap between germline ends came to 21 bases. The CDR3 contains 18 residues. CDR3 nucleotide sequence: TGTGCCAGCAGCCTTGCTTCTATCCTCCGGAGCTCTGGAAACACCATATATTTT. Translation: CASSLASILRSSGNTIYF.